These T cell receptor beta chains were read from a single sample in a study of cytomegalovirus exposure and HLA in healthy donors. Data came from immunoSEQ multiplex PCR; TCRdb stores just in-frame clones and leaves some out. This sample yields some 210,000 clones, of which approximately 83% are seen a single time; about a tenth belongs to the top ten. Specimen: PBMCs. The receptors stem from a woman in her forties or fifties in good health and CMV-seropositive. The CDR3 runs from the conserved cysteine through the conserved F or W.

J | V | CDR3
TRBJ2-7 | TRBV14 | CASSPGTRSWEEQYF
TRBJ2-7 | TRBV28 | CASKLHDSEQYF
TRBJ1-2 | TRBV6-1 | CASSSQDRQSYGYTF
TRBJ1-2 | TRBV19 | CASSIGTVSRGYTF
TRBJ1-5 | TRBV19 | CASSIHRGPDQPQHF
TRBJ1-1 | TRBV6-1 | CASGDRAPNTEAFF
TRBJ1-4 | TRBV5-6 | CASSLLSRRGKLFF
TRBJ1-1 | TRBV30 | CALQGEAFF
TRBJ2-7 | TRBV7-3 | CASSLGQGGIYEQYF
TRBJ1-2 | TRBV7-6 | CASSLGNRDGYTF
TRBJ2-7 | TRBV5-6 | CASSLTAYEQYF
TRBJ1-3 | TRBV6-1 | CASSDRRGSGNTIYF
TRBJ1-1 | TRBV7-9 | CASSLTAGSAFF
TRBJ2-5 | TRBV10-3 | CAISDGSASAQYF
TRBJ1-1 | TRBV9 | CASSVVGEGTEAFF
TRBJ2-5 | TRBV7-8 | CASSQWETQYF
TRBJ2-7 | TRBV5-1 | CASSFYPGGEQYF
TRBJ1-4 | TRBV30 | CACGGANNEKLFF
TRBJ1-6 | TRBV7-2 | CASSLARNRGDSPLHF
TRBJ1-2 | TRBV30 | CAWSDHRGGYGYTF
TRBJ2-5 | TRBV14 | CASSAGVGGELETQYF
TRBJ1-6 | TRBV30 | CAWRPDGSGNSPLHF
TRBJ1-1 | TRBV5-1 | CASSLEAGMNTEAFF
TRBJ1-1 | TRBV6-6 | CASSPTGRTNTEAFF
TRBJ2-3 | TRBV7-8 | CASSLQPTGSTDTQYF
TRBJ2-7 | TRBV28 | CASLARGYEQYF
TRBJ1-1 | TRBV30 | CAWSLGWRVNTEAFF
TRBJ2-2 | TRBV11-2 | CASSLGLAGDTGELFF
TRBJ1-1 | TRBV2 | CASLPGVNTEAFF
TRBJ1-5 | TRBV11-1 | CASSPGQNNQPQHF
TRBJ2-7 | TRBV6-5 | CASSRTGTYEQYF
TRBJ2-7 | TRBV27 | CASGEHPREQYF
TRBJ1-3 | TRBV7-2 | CASSFAGIKRDTIYF
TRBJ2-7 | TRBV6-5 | CASTRRQVPYEQYF
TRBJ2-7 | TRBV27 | CASSNSGIRVEQYF
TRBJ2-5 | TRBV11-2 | CASSSGTRIETQYF
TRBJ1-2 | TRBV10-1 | CASSVGRPGANYGYTF
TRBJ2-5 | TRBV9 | CASSPANGETQYF
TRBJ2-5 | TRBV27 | CASSSPGQMQETQYF
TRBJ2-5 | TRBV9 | CASSVLATTGGETQYF